These 6 T cell receptor beta chains were all obtained from the same sample, sequenced in a study of blood T cell repertoires in COVID-19. Some clones are missing from TCRdb's copy, which holds only in-frame ones; the method was immunoSEQ multiplex PCR. The data hold about 190,000 clones, with 75% to 90% observed a single time. The sequenced sample was peripheral blood. The receptors were sampled from a man under 40 with acute or convalescent COVID-19.

This clone was counted a single time. The chain has TRBV6-5 and TRBJ1-2, with 7 nucleotides matching TRBD1. Germline values: CDR1 MNHEY, CDR2 SVGAGI. CDR3 length: 14 residues. After removal of 7 bases from V and 8 bases from J, the junction contained 13 bases not matched to a gene. CDR3: CASTPGGFGNGYTF. CDR3 DNA: TGTGCCAGCACCCCAGGGGGTTTCGGGAACGGCTACACCTTC.

The table lists this clone with a few counts. V is TRBV6-6 and J is TRBJ1-1, with a possible D match to TRBD1 (5 bases). Germline V gene lookup returns CDR1 MNHNY and CDR2 SVGAGI (reference sequence). The V end lost 2 bases, the J end lost 3 bases, and 13 bases lay between the germline ends. CDR3 length: 15 amino acids. CDR3 nucleotides: TGTGCCAGCAGTTACAAGACAGCTTGGGACACTGAAGCTTTCTTT. As protein: CASSYKTAWDTEAFF.

The chain combines TRBV29-1 with TRBJ1-2, with D possibly being TRBD1 (6 bases). CDR1 is SQVTM, CDR2 ANQGSEA, per germline. V lost 7 bases and J 3 bases, leaving 18 bases between the germline ends. This CDR3 region has 14 residues. In nucleotides, the CDR3 is TGCAGCGCCCACACACAACAGGGTCACTATGGCTACACCTTC. It encodes CSAHTQQGHYGYTF. The entire variable domain, with the rest obtained from reference TRBV29-1 and TRBJ1-2, is as follows: SAVISQKPSRDICQRGTSLTIQCQVDSQVTMMFWYRQQPGQSLTLIATANQGSEATYESGFVIDKFPISRPNLTFSTLTVSNMSPEDSSIYLCSAHTQQGHYGYTFGSGTRLTVV.

On this clone itself: Other DNA sequences within the sample encode an identical CDR3. The gene calls are TRBV11-2 and TRBJ1-5; D is unclear. CDR1 and CDR2 from the germline V gene are SGHAT and FQNNGV. V was cut by 0 bases and J by 5 bases, with 5 bases left in between. The CDR3 has 13 residues. The CDR3 bases are TGTGCCAGCAGCTTAGATCGTGATCAGCCCCAGCATTTT. Protein sequence: CASSLDRDQPQHF. Supplemented by reference TRBV11-2 and TRBJ1-5, the full variable domain reads EAGVAQSPRYKIIEKRQSVAFWCNPISGHATLYWYQQILGQGPKLLIQFQNNGVVDDSQLPKDRFSAERLKGVDSTLKIQPAKLEDSAVYLCASSLDRDQPQHFGDGTRLSIL.

V usage is TRBV6-5 and J usage is TRBJ2-2; D gene uncertain. Germline CDR1 and CDR2: MNHEY and SVGAGI. Trimming took 4 bases from V and 4 from J, leaving 4 bases between them. The CDR3 loop spans 12 amino acids. The CDR3, as DNA: TGTGCCAGCAGTTCTTTCACCGGGGAGCTGTTTTTT. This translates into CASSSFTGELFF.

The rearrangement joins TRBV6-1 to TRBJ1-1, with D unclear. The germline gives CDR1 MNHNS, CDR2 SASEGT. The V and J ends lost 2 bases and 7 bases respectively, with 17 bases between them. This CDR3 is built from 15 residues. CDR3: CASSEQNGSGLEAFF. In nucleotides, the CDR3 is TGTGCCAGCAGTGAACAAAATGGCTCTGGACTTGAAGCTTTCTTT.